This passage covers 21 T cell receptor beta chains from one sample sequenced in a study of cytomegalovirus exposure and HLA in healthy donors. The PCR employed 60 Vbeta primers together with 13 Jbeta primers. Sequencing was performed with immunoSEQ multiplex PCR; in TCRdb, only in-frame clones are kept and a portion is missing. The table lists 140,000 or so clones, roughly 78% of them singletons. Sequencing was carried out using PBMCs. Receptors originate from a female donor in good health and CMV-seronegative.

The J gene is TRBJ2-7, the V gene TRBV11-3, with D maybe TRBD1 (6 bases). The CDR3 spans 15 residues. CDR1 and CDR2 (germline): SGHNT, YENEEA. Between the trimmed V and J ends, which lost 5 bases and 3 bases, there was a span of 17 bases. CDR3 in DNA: TGTGCCAGCAGCCCAGGGCAGGGGAAAGGCTACGAGCAGTACTTC. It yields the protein CASSPGQGKGYEQYF.

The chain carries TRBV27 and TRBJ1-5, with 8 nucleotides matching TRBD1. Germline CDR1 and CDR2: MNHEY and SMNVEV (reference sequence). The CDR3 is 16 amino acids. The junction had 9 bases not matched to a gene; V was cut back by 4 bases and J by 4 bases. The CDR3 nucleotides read TGTGCCAGCAGTTCACGGTGGACAGGGATTAATCAGCCCCAGCATTTT. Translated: CASSSRWTGINQPQHF.

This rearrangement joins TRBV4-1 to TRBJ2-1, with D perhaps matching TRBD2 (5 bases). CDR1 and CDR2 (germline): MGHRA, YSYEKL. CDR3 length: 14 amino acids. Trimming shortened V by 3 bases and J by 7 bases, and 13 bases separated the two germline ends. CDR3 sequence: CASSHPGIRNEQFF. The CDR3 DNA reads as TGCGCCAGCAGCCACCCCGGGATTCGGAATGAGCAGTTCTTC.

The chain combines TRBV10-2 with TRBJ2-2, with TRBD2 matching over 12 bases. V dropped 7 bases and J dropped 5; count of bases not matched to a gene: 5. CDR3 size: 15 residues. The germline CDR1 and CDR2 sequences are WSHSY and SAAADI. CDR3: CASTRGLAGTGELFF. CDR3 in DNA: TGCGCCAGCACCCGAGGACTAGCGGGGACCGGGGAGCTGTTTTTT.

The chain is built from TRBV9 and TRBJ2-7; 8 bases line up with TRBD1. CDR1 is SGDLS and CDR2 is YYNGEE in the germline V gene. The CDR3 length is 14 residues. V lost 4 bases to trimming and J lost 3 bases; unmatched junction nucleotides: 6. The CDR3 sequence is CASSTGQGRYEQYF. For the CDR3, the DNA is TGTGCCAGCAGCACCGGACAGGGACGCTACGAGCAGTACTTC.

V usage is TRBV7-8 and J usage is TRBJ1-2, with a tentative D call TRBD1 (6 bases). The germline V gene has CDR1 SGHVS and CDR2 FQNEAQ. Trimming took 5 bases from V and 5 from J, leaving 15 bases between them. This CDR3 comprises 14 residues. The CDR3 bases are TGTGCCAGCAGCGCACCGGGACATGAGTATGGCTACACCTTC. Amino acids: CASSAPGHEYGYTF.

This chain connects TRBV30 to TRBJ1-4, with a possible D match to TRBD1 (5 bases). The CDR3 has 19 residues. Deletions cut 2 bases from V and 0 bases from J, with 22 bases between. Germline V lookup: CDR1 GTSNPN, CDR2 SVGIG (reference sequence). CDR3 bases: TGTGCCTGGAGTAGACCGGCGGGAGGGGTTAAAGCAACTAATGAAAAACTGTTTTTT. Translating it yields CAWSRPAGGVKATNEKLFF.

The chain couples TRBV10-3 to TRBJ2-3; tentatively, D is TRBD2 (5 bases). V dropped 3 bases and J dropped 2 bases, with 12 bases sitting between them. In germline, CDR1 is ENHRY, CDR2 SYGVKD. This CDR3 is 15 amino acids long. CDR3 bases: TGTGCCATCAGTGATCAGCGGCGGAACACAGATACGCAGTATTTT. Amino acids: CAISDQRRNTDTQYF.

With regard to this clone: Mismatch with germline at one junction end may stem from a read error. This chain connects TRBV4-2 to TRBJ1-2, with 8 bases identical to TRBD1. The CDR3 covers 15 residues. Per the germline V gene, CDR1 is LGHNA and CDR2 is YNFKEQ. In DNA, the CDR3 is TGTGCCAGCAGCCAAGAGGGGACAGGCAAGCATGGCTACCCCTTC. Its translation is CASSQEGTGKHGYPF.

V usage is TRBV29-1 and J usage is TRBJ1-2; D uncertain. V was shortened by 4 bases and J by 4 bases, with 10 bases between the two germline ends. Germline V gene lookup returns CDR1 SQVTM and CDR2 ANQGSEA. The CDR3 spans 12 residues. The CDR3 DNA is TGCAGCGTTGCCAACGGACTCTATGGCTACACCTTC. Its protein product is CSVANGLYGYTF.

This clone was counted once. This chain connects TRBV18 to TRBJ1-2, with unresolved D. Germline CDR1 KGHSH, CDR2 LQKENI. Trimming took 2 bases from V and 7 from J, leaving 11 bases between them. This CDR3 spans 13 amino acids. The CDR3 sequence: CASSPGRITGYTF. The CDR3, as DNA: TGTGCCAGCTCACCAGGCAGAATCACTGGCTACACCTTC.

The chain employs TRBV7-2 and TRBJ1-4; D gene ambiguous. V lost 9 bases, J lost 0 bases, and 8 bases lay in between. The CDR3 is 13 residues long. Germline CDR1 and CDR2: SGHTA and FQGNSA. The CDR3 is CASTAATNEKLFF. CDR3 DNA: TGTGCCAGTACAGCCGCAACTAATGAAAAACTGTTTTTT.

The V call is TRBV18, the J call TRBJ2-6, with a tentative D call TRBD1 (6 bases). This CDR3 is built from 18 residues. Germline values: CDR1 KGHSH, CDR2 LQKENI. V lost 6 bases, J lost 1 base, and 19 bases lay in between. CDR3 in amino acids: CASSSVTGTSSGANVLTF. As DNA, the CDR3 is TGTGCCAGCTCCTCGGTCACAGGGACGTCGTCTGGGGCCAACGTCCTGACTTTC.

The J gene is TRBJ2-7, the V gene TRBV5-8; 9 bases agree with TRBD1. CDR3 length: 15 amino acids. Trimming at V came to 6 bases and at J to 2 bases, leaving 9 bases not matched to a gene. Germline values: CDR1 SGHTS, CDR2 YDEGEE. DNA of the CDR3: TGTGCCAGCACTAAGGCAGGACAGGGGACCTACGAGCAGTACTTC. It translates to CASTKAGQGTYEQYF. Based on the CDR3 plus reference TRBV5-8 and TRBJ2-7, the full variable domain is EAGVTQSPTHLIKTRGQQATLRCSPISGHTSVYWYQQALGLGLQFLLWYDEGEERNRGNFPPRFSGRQFPNYSSELNVNALELEDSALYLCASTKAGQGTYEQYFGPGTRLTVT.

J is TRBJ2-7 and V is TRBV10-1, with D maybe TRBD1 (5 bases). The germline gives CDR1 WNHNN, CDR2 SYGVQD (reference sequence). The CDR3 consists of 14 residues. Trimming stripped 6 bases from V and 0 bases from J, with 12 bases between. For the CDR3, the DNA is TGCGCCAGCAGCAGTGACAGCTTCTCCTACGAGCAGTACTTC. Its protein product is CASSSDSFSYEQYF.

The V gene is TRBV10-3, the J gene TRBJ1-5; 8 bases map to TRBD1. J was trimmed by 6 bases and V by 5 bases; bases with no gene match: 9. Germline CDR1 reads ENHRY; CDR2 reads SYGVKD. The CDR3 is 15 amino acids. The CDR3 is CAISSGQEVSQPQHF. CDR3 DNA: TGTGCCATCAGTTCGGGACAGGAGGTGAGTCAGCCCCAGCATTTT.

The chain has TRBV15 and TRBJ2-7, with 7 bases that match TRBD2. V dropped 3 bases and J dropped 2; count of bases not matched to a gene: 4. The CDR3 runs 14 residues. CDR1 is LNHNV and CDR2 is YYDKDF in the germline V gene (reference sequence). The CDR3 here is CATSRLAAPYEQYF. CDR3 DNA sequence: TGTGCCACCAGCAGGCTAGCGGCACCCTACGAGCAGTACTTC.

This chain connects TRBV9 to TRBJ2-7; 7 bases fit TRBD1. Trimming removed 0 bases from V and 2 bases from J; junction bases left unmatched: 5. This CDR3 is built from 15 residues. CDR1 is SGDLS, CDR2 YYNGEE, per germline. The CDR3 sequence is CASSVDLGQAYEQYF. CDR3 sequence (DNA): TGTGCCAGCAGCGTAGACCTAGGACAGGCCTACGAGCAGTACTTC.

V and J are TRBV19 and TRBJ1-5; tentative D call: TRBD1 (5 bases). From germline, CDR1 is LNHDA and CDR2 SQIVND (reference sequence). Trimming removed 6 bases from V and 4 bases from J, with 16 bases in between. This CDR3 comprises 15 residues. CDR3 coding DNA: TGTGCCAGTAGAGAAATTATAGGGGCTAATCAGCCCCAGCATTTT. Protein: CASREIIGANQPQHF.

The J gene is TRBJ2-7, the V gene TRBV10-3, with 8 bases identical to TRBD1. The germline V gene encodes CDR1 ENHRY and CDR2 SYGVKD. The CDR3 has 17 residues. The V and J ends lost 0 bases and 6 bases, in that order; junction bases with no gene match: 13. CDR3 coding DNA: TGTGCCATCAGTGAGTCGAGTGGGTTCGGACAGGGCGGCGAGCAGTACTTC. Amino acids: CAISESSGFGQGGEQYF.

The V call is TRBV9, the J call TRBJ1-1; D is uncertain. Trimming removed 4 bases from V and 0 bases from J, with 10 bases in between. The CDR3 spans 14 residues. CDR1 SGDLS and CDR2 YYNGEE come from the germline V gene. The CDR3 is CASSPPSVNTEAFF. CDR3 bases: TGTGCCAGCAGCCCCCCTTCAGTGAACACTGAAGCTTTCTTT.